This T cell receptor (beta chain) was identified during a study of T cell responses to AZD1222 COVID-19 vaccine. Profiling relied on immunoSEQ multiplex PCR, and the TCRdb table lists in-frame clones only, not all of them. Of 70,000 to 90,000 clones listed, around 90% are singletons. Details on this clone: Its antigen is unknown.

Study findings and constraints: Vaccine-associated CD4 TCRs ranged over spike, dominating at 160-218 and 743-854.

Trimming took 7 bases from V and 5 from J, leaving 27 bases between them. Per germline, CDR1 SNHLY and CDR2 FYNNEI. The CDR3 consists of 18 residues. The sequencing here drew on peripheral blood, taken on day 0 of AZD1222 vaccination. The J gene is TRBJ2-1, the V gene TRBV2, with TRBD2 as a possible D gene (5 bases). The TCR originated in an adult in good health. For the CDR3, the DNA is TGTGCCAGCATTAGCACAACCCCGGACTTTTCGGGAAACAATGAGCAGTTCTTC. It specifies CASISTTPDFSGNNEQFF.